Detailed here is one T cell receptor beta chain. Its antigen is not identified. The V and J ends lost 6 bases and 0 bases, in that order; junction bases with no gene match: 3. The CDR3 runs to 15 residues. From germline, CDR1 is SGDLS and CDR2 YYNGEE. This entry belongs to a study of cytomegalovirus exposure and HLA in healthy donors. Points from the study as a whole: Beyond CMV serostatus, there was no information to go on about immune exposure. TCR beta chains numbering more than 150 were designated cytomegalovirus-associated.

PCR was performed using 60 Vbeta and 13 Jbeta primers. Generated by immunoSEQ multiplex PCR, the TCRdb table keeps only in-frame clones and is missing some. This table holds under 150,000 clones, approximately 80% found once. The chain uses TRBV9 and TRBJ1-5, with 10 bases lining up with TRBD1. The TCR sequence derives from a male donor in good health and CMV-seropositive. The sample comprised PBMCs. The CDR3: CASTRQGASNQPQHF. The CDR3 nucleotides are TGTGCCAGCACCCGACAGGGGGCTAGCAATCAGCCCCAGCATTTT.